This TCR beta chain was observed in a study of shared clonotypes between healthy human individuals. Study information: Every donor yielded three CD4 naive, three CD4 memory, two CD8 naive and one CD8 memory plate.

There are 16 residues in the CDR3. The V gene's germline CDR1 is SGHVS and CDR2 FQNEAQ. Trimming removed 7 bases from V and 2 bases from J, with 19 bases in between. Naive CD8 isolation took CD45RO-negative cells positively selected for CCR7 and excluded terminally differentiated effector memory CD45RA+ cells. Deep level was the assay's run setting. Each subset's genomic DNA was split evenly across several immunoSEQ plates. Using roughly 200 ng DNA, 25,000 to 35,000 T cell genomes, the sorted-subset replicate PCRs were run. Only in-frame clones appear in the TCRdb table, and some are missing; sequencing was by immunoSEQ multiplex PCR. The sample includes approximately 600,000 clones, roughly 96% of them seen just once.

The sequence was collected from a woman aged 30 to 39 in good health. The rearrangement links TRBV7-8 to TRBJ2-3, with a tentative D call TRBD2 (6 bases). The source material was naive CD8+ T cells sorted from blood. CDR3 protein: CASTNTPRLVTDTQYF. The CDR3 nucleotides are TGTGCCAGCACCAATACCCCTCGACTAGTCACAGATACGCAGTATTTT.